This T cell receptor beta chain derives from a study of neoadjuvant anti-PD-1 for oral cavity cancer. The wider study: Patients without progression got a fourth dose around day 43.

PBMC libraries mostly used around 460 ng of input genomic DNA, with six replicates per sample. TCRdb keeps only in-frame clones here, not all; method: immunoSEQ multiplex PCR. The sample contains around 65,000 clones, 86% of which appear only once. As for time point: after neoadjuvant nivolumab, at surgical resection. Germline-derived CDR1 and CDR2 are SGHRS and YFSETQ. The CDR3 contains 15 residues. Germline trimming cut 4 bases from V and 6 bases from J; bases unmatched to any gene: 13. Source: PBMCs, taken after nivolumab (anti-PD-1) treatment. V usage is TRBV5-1 and J usage is TRBJ2-7; TRBD1 aligns across 7 bases. The clonotype comes from a person aged 40 to 85 with oral cavity squamous cell carcinoma. The CDR3 coding sequence is TGCGCCAGCAGCCTGTTGGCGTCTCGACAGGGCGAGCAGTACTTC. It translates to CASSLLASRQGEQYF. Drawing the rest from reference TRBV5-1 and TRBJ2-7, the complete variable domain is KAGVTQTPRYLIKTRGQQVTLSCSPISGHRSVSWYQQTPGQGLQFLFEYFSETQRNKGNFPGRFSGRQFSNSRSEMNVSTLELGDSALYLCASSLLASRQGEQYFGPGTRLTVT.